This T cell receptor (beta chain) stems from a study of blood T cell repertoires in COVID-19. On this clone itself: The same CDR3 can be traced to other DNA sequences in this sample.

The CDR3 covers 13 residues. Germline V lookup: CDR1 MDHEN, CDR2 SYDVKM. V was cut by 8 bases and J by 4 bases, with 14 bases left in between. In the original analysis: Cell counts per sample came from amplifying reference gene primers. TCRdb's table, derived via immunoSEQ multiplex PCR, lists solely in-frame clones and lacks some. V and J calls and clone size come straight from that table; D and trimming were deduced from the DNA. Of a few hundred thousand clones detected, around 90% appear once; the ten largest clones hold 2.2%. The sequence came from a woman aged 45-65 years who had recovered from COVID-19. Specimen: peripheral blood. This rearrangement joins TRBV28 to TRBJ1-1; weak D call: TRBD1 (5 bases). The CDR3 protein is CASSLRGGTEAFF. CDR3 DNA: TGTGCCAGCTCGCTTAGGGGAGGCACTGAAGCTTTCTTT.